Following are 16 T cell receptor beta chains from one sample sequenced in a study of shared clonotypes between healthy human individuals. Here immunoSEQ multiplex PCR was the method, and the copy in TCRdb shows in-frame clones only, minus some. The sample includes some 1,400,000 clones, about 96% of them seen just once. What was sequenced was naive CD4+ T cells sorted from blood. Subset described: CD45RA+ positively selected. These receptors originate from a man aged 25 to 40 in good health.

This clone was seen just once. The sample carries other DNA sequences with the same CDR3. V gene TRBV25-1 combines with J gene TRBJ2-7; D remains ambiguous. Trimming took off 6 bases at V and 3 bases at J, with 6 bases between the two ends. The V gene's germline CDR1 is MGHDK and CDR2 SYGVNS. The CDR3 has 11 residues. CDR3 protein: CASRSLYEQYF. CDR3 nucleotides: TGTGCCAGCAGATCGCTCTACGAGCAGTACTTC.

In this sample, this clone turned up once. The V gene is TRBV11-2, the J gene TRBJ1-1; 10 bases are a match to TRBD1. This CDR3 is built from 14 residues. The J segment lost 3 bases and the V segment lost 5 bases, leaving 3 bases of the junction unmatched. Germline CDR1 is SGHAT and CDR2 is FQNNGV. DNA for the CDR3: TGTGCCAGCAGCGGGGGACAGGGGTACACTGAAGCTTTCTTT. This encodes CASSGGQGYTEAFF.

The chain couples TRBV6-1 to TRBJ2-7, with D maybe TRBD2 (6 bases). V was cut by 7 bases and J by 2 bases, with 15 bases left in between. The length of the CDR3 is 14 residues. From germline, CDR1 is MNHNS and CDR2 SASEGT. CDR3 sequence: CASKVGTPTYEQYF. In DNA, the CDR3 is TGTGCCAGCAAGGTAGGGACTCCTACCTACGAGCAGTACTTC.

The CDR3 nucleotides read TGCAGCGTTGAGAAGTACCAAGAGACCCAGTACTTC. It specifies CSVEKYQETQYF. This chain joins TRBV29-1 and TRBJ2-5; D is ambiguous. Germline V lookup: CDR1 SQVTM, CDR2 ANQGSEA. CDR3 size: 12 residues. Trimming removed 3 bases from V and 0 bases from J, with 5 bases in between.

This sequence joins TRBV7-9 and TRBJ1-5; D possibly corresponds to TRBD1 (6 bases). This CDR3 comprises 14 residues. V lost 3 bases and J 4 bases, leaving 10 bases between the germline ends. Germline V gives CDR1 SEHNR, CDR2 FQNEAQ (reference sequence). DNA for the CDR3: TGTGCCAGCAGCTTGGAGGGGGTAAATCAGCCCCAGCATTTT. It codes for CASSLEGVNQPQHF.

This rearrangement joins TRBV28 to TRBJ2-3, with D perhaps matching TRBD1 or TRBD2 (5 bases each). CDR1 is MDHEN, CDR2 SYDVKM, per germline. This CDR3 has 13 amino acids. Trimming cost V 7 bases and J 5 bases, with 13 bases left between them. As DNA, the CDR3 is TGTGCCAGCATGAGTGGGGGAAGAGATACGCAGTATTTT. It is translated as CASMSGGRDTQYF.

V gene TRBV28 combines with J gene TRBJ1-1, with 8 bases aligning to TRBD1. Germline loops: CDR1 MDHEN, CDR2 SYDVKM. The CDR3 covers 18 residues. The V and J ends lost 3 bases and 2 bases, in that order; junction bases with no gene match: 14. The CDR3 region is CASSFFPSGTGANTEAFF. The CDR3 DNA reads TGTGCCAGCAGTTTTTTCCCCTCCGGGACAGGTGCAAACACTGAAGCTTTCTTT.

The chain couples TRBV6-6 to TRBJ2-1; possible D gene TRBD2, 6 bases. The CDR3 is 13 amino acids. V gave up 4 bases and J gave up 8 bases, with 12 bases separating them. Germline V gene data show CDR1 as MNHNY and CDR2 as SVGAGI (reference sequence). CDR3 loop: CASSFGGPDEQFF. CDR3 bases: TGTGCCAGCAGTTTCGGAGGGCCAGATGAGCAGTTCTTC.

V usage is TRBV6-5 and J usage is TRBJ1-5; a weak D match, TRBD1 (6 bases). Germline V lookup: CDR1 MNHEY, CDR2 SVGAGI. This CDR3 contains 15 residues. Trimming cost V 8 bases and J 3 bases, with 17 bases left between them. The CDR3 DNA reads as TGTGCCAGCCGGAGGGGGGGTTTCGACAATCAGCCCCAGCATTTT. Translation: CASRRGGFDNQPQHF.

J is TRBJ2-7 and V is TRBV9; D is perhaps TRBD1 or TRBD2 (5 bases each). CDR3 length equals 14 residues. The germline V and J ends were trimmed by 3 bases and 6 bases, with 16 bases remaining between them. CDR1 is SGDLS and CDR2 is YYNGEE in the germline V gene. The CDR3 here is CASSAFGWGSEQYF. In nucleotides, the CDR3 is TGTGCCAGCAGCGCTTTTGGATGGGGGAGCGAGCAGTACTTC.

V usage is TRBV7-8 and J usage is TRBJ2-5; 13 nucleotides line up with TRBD2. V shed 5 bases and J 5 bases; nucleotides not matched to a gene: 5. Germline V gene sequence: CDR1 SGHVS, CDR2 FQNEAQ. The CDR3 is 15 amino acids. In DNA form, the CDR3 reads TGTGCCAGCAGCCCACTAGCGGGAGGGCCGGAGACCCAGTACTTC. Protein sequence: CASSPLAGGPETQYF. The whole variable domain, remainder taken from reference TRBV7-8 and TRBJ2-5, is GAGVSQSPRYKVAKRGQDVALRCDPISGHVSLFWYQQALGQGPEFLTYFQNEAQLDKSGLPSDRFFAERPEGSVSTLKIQRTQQEDSAVYLCASSPLAGGPETQYFGPGTRLLVL.

This chain links TRBV5-6 with TRBJ1-5; D ambiguous. CDR1 is SGHDT and CDR2 is YYEEEE in the germline V gene. With 0 bases removed from V and 5 bases from J, the gap between germline ends came to 6 bases. CDR3 length: 13 amino acids. The chain's CDR3 is CASSLGLYQPQHF. The CDR3 DNA sequence: TGTGCCAGCAGCTTGGGTCTTTATCAGCCCCAGCATTTT.

The rearrangement uses TRBV29-1 and TRBJ1-1; no clear D gene. The V gene's germline CDR1 is SQVTM and CDR2 ANQGSEA. The CDR3 runs 13 residues. Trimming removed 7 bases from V and 0 bases from J, with 12 bases in between. CDR3 sequence (DNA): TGCAGCGCAACCAGCGGGATGAACACTGAAGCTTTCTTT. Amino acid sequence: CSATSGMNTEAFF. The complete variable domain, with remaining parts taken from reference TRBV29-1 and TRBJ1-1, reads SAVISQKPSRDICQRGTSLTIQCQVDSQVTMMFWYRQQPGQSLTLIATANQGSEATYESGFVIDKFPISRPNLTFSTLTVSNMSPEDSSIYLCSATSGMNTEAFFGQGTRLTVV.

This clone turned up a few times. The rearrangement uses TRBV7-6 and TRBJ2-1; 9 bases are a match to TRBD1. Trimming took 6 bases from V and 2 from J; bases not matched to a gene: 8. Germline loops: CDR1 SGHVS, CDR2 FNYEAQ. This CDR3 is 16 amino acids long. The CDR3 nucleotides are TGTGCCAGCAGTTACAACAGGGGGCTAACCTACAATGAGCAGTTCTTC. Protein: CASSYNRGLTYNEQFF. Looking up the rest from reference TRBV7-6 and TRBJ2-1 gives the full variable domain: GAGVSQSPRYKVTKRGQDVALRCDPISGHVSLYWYRQALGQGPEFLTYFNYEAQQDKSGLPNDRFSAERPEGSISTLTIQRTEQRDSAMYRCASSYNRGLTYNEQFFGPGTRLTVL.

This clone has only one observation. The CDR3 nucleotides are TGTGCCAGCAGCGCCCCCGGGACTAGCGCGAATGAGCAGTTCTTC. This encodes CASSAPGTSANEQFF. The rearrangement joins TRBV9 to TRBJ2-1; 10 nucleotides line up with TRBD2. This CDR3 is built from 15 residues. From germline, CDR1 is SGDLS and CDR2 YYNGEE. The V and J ends lost 3 bases and 7 bases, in that order; junction bases with no gene match: 7.

The V call is TRBV21-1, the J call TRBJ2-1; TRBD2 is the table's D call, not checked against the DNA. TRBV21-1 is given as a pseudogene. The CDR3 runs 19 residues. CDR3 sequence: CASSKAGFFAGTDLNEQFF. As DNA, the CDR3 is TGTGCCAGCAGCAAAGCAGGGTTCTTCGCGGGGACCGACCTCAATGAGCAGTTCTTC.